This TCR beta chain was found in a study of T-cell memory formation after mild COVID-19. Libraries for TCRalpha and TCRbeta carried sample barcodes and unique molecular identifiers via 5'RACE. MiXCR, run by TCRdb on the 5' RACE reads, gives a single entry per CDR3 protein. The sample holds 560,000 or so distinct CDR3 sequences, roughly a sixth seen once. Germline V gene sequence: CDR1 SGDLS, CDR2 YYNGEE. This CDR3 is built from 15 residues. The V end was cut by 3 bases, the J end by 1 base, with 13 bases between. Points from the study as a whole: CD4/CD8 balance held among clones contracting day 15 to 85, and later expanders leaned CD4+.

About this clonotype itself: Its antigen is currently unknown.

The chain is built from TRBV9 and TRBJ2-5; a possible D gene is TRBD1 (6 bases). Input material: PBMCs or a T cell subset sorted from them (not recorded which). This TCR was sampled from an adult woman who had mild COVID-19 (a few samples of this study predate the infection). Cell type and time point are not known. CDR3 in DNA: TGTGCCAGCAGCGCGCCAGGGACAACCCAAGAGACCCAGTACTTC. Translating it yields CASSAPGTTQETQYF.